This T cell receptor (beta chain) originates from a study of cytomegalovirus exposure and HLA in healthy donors. Broader study findings: The study listed approximately 160 cytomegalovirus-associated TCR beta chains.

Deletions cut 4 bases from V and 0 bases from J, with 20 bases between. Germline lookup yields CDR1 SGHRS and CDR2 YFSETQ. This CDR3 contains 18 residues. Comments on this clone: Its antigen remains unknown.

The primer mix had 60 Vbeta and 13 Jbeta primers. Sequencing used immunoSEQ multiplex PCR; TCRdb keeps in-frame clones, though not all of them. The listing contains about 130,000 clones. Sequencing input: PBMCs. The V and J genes are TRBV5-1 and TRBJ2-1; perhaps TRBD2 as D (6 bases). The TCR was taken from a woman in her thirties or forties in good health and CMV-seropositive. CDR3 sequence reads: CASSMDPGTRSSYNEQFF. CDR3 nucleotides: TGCGCCAGCAGCATGGACCCCGGGACTCGAAGCTCCTACAATGAGCAGTTCTTC.